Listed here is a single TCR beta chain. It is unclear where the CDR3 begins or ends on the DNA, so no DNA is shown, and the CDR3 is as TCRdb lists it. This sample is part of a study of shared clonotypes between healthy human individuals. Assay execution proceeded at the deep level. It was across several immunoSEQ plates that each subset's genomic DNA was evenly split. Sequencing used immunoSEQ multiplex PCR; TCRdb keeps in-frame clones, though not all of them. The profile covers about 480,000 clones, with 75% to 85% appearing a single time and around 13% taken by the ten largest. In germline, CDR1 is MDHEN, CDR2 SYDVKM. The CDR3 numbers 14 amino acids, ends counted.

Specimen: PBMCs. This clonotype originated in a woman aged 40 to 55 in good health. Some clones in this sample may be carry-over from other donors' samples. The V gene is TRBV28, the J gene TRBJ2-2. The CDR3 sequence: CASSFLAETGELFF.